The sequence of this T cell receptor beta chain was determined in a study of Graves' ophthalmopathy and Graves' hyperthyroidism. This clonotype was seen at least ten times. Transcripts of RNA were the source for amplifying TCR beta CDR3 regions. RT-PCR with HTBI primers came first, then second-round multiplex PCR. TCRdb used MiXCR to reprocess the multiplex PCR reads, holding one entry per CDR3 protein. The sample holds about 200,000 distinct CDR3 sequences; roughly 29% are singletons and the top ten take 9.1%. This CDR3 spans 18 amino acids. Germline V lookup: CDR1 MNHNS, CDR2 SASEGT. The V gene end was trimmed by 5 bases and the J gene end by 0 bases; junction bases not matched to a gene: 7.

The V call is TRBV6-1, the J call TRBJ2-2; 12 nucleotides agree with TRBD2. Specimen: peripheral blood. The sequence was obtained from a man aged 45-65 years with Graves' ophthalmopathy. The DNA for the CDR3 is TGTGCCAGCAGTCAAGGACTAGCGGGACTCACGAACACCGGGGAGCTGTTTTTT. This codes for CASSQGLAGLTNTGELFF.